The rows below give T cell receptor beta chains drawn from one sample of a study of cytomegalovirus exposure and HLA in healthy donors. Assay used: immunoSEQ multiplex PCR; TCRdb lists only in-frame clones, some missing. The table includes some 180,000 clones, 85% detected once. Source material: PBMCs. All receptors come from a woman aged 45 to 65 in good health and CMV-seronegative. CDR3s include the opening cysteine and the closing phenylalanine or tryptophan. Fields, in order: J gene, V gene, CDR3 length, clone size, D gene, CDR3 DNA, CDR3 protein. A D gene is named only where the DNA matches it firmly. A clone size is listed for some rows: how often the clone was seen (once, few, many), or a class if it is expanded.

TRBJ2-5 | TRBV18 | 16 | once | NA | TGTGCCAGCTCACCGCGAGCCGGAGGGGACCAAGAGACCCAGTACTTC | CASSPRAGGDQETQYF
TRBJ2-1 | TRBV28 | 14 | NA | TRBD2 | TGTGCCAGCAGTTTTCCAGCGGGGGCCAATGAGCAGTTCTTC | CASSFPAGANEQFF
TRBJ1-5 | TRBV19 | 15 | NA | TRBD1 | TGTGCCAGTAGTATGTTGACAGGGCAAGGTCAGCCCCAGCATTTT | CASSMLTGQGQPQHF
TRBJ1-2 | TRBV28 | 13 | NA | TRBD1 | TGTGCCAGCAGACTTGGACAGGGATATGGCTACACCTTC | CASRLGQGYGYTF
TRBJ2-3 | TRBV27 | 16 | NA | NA | TGTGCCAGCAGTTTGCGGCAGGGCATACGCACAGATACGCAGTATTTT | CASSLRQGIRTDTQYF
TRBJ2-1 | TRBV6-1 | 15 | NA | NA | TGTGCCAGCAGTGCGGCCAGGGGTGCCTACAATGAGCAGTTCTTC | CASSAARGAYNEQFF
TRBJ2-7 | TRBV5-1 | 15 | NA | NA | TGCGCCAGCAGCTTGGGCCCTAGGAGGAGTTACGAGCAGTACTTC | CASSLGPRRSYEQYF
TRBJ1-1 | TRBV10-3 | 14 | NA | NA | TGTGCCATCAGTGAGTCGATGAGTCCCAGGGGAGCTTTCTTT | CAISESMSPRGAFF
TRBJ2-2 | TRBV4-1 | 12 | NA | NA | TGCGCCAGCAGCGAGGTGGACGGGGAGCTGTTTTTT | CASSEVDGELFF
TRBJ1-2 | TRBV11-2 | 12 | NA | NA | TGTGCCAGCAGCTTCGACAGTTATGGCTACACCTTC | CASSFDSYGYTF
TRBJ2-7 | TRBV7-9 | 17 | NA | NA | TGTGCCAGCAGCCAAATACCGGTGGGGGGAACTGATCACGAGCAGTACTTC | CASSQIPVGGTDHEQYF
TRBJ2-1 | TRBV6-6 | 13 | NA | NA | TGTGCCAGCAGTTACTATGCGGACAATGAGCAGTTCTTC | CASSYYADNEQFF
TRBJ1-3 | TRBV28 | 13 | NA | NA | TGTGCCAGCAGTACAGGTCCCGGAAACACCATATATTTT | CASSTGPGNTIYF
TRBJ2-6 | TRBV5-1 | 18 | NA | TRBD1 | TGCGCCAGCAGCCAGGTGGACAGGGTTGAGGGTGGGGCCAACGTCCTGACTTTC | CASSQVDRVEGGANVLTF
TRBJ2-4 | TRBV7-7 | 16 | NA | NA | TGTGCCAGCAGCTTAGCTGACAGCCAAGCCAAAAACATTCAGTACTTC | CASSLADSQAKNIQYF
TRBJ2-1 | TRBV14 | 14 | NA | NA | TGTGCCAGCAGCCCCCTGGGCGGGACCAATGAGCAGTTCTTC | CASSPLGGTNEQFF
TRBJ2-5 | TRBV29-1 | 13 | NA | NA | TGCAGCGTTCCCTGGACAGTTCAAGAGACCCAGTACTTC | CSVPWTVQETQYF
TRBJ2-5 | TRBV13 | 13 | NA | NA | TGTGCCAGCAGCCCCTCCGGGGTTCAGACCCAGTACTTC | CASSPSGVQTQYF
TRBJ2-4 | TRBV7-2 | 17 | NA | TRBD1 | TGTGCCAGCAGCTTAGGTTTCGGGACAGACGGAGTGAACATTCAGTACTTC | CASSLGFGTDGVNIQYF
TRBJ2-7 | TRBV28 | 15 | NA | TRBD2 | TGTGCCAGCAGTTTAGAGGGCGGGAGTAGGTACGAGCAGTACTTC | CASSLEGGSRYEQYF
TRBJ2-2 | TRBV29-1 | 14 | once | NA | TGCAGCGTTTACCGTACAGGGAACACCGGGGAGCTGTTTTTT | CSVYRTGNTGELFF
TRBJ1-1 | TRBV10-1 | 15 | NA | NA | TGCGCCAGCCCCCGCCGTAGCCCCTTGAACACTGAAGCTTTCTTT | CASPRRSPLNTEAFF
TRBJ2-2 | TRBV18 | 19 | NA | NA | TGTGCCAGCTCACCCCTAACTGCAGGCCCGGGACAGAACACCGGGGAGCTGTTTTTT | CASSPLTAGPGQNTGELFF
TRBJ2-3 | TRBV30 | 16 | NA | NA | TGTGCCTGGAGTGGGCCAGCGGCTTCTGTAACAGATACGCAGTATTTT | CAWSGPAASVTDTQYF